This T cell receptor beta chain emerged from a study of cytomegalovirus exposure and HLA in healthy donors. This CDR3 contains 14 residues. V shed 6 bases, J shed 6 bases, and the junction held 10 bases outside the gene matches. CDR1 is MNHEY and CDR2 is SVGAGI in the germline V gene. The PCR contained 60 Vbeta and 13 Jbeta primers. Sequenced by immunoSEQ multiplex PCR; TCRdb stores in-frame clones only, minus some. The sample lists over 250,000 clones; 70% to 90% were seen once. This sequence joins TRBV6-5 and TRBJ2-7, with TRBD2 matching over 8 bases. Sequences were obtained from PBMCs. The source of this sequence is a man aged 40-50 years in good health and CMV-seropositive. The CDR3 protein is CASSLSGSVVEQYF. CDR3 sequence (DNA): TGTGCCAGCAGCCTGAGCGGGAGTGTCGTCGAGCAGTACTTC.